This entry lists 18 T cell receptor beta chains sequenced from one sample in a study of blood T cell repertoires in COVID-19. Some clones are missing from TCRdb's copy, which holds only in-frame ones; the method was immunoSEQ multiplex PCR. The sample holds some 100,000 clones; about 86% are singletons and the top ten take roughly 2.5%. What was sequenced was PBMCs or T cells enriched from blood (not recorded which). The receptors stem from a woman between 45 and 60 years old who had recovered from COVID-19.

This rearrangement joins TRBV10-1 to TRBJ2-3, with TRBD2 matching over 10 bases. The CDR3 spans 15 residues. With V trimmed by 3 bases and J by 2 bases, 2 bases remained unmatched. From germline, CDR1 is WNHNN and CDR2 SYGVQD (reference sequence). In DNA, the CDR3 is TGCGCCAGCAGTGATAGCGGGGGGACCACAGATACGCAGTATTTT. Its translation is CASSDSGGTTDTQYF.

J is TRBJ2-1 and V is TRBV21-1; TRBD1 is the table's D call, not checked against the DNA. TRBV21-1 is labeled a pseudogene. The CDR3 runs to 16 residues. CDR3 in DNA: TGTGCCAGCAGACCACGGGACAGGGGAGGTTACAATGAGCAGTTCTTC. Its protein is CASRPRDRGGYNEQFF.

This clone turned up a few times. This chain connects TRBV5-1 to TRBJ2-2, with no clear D. The CDR3 loop spans 16 amino acids. From germline, CDR1 is SGHRS and CDR2 YFSETQ. Trimming removed 0 bases at V and 2 bases at J, with 11 bases between. The CDR3 sequence: CASSLATTPNTGELFF. The CDR3 DNA reads TGCGCCAGCAGCTTGGCGACGACACCTAACACCGGGGAGCTGTTTTTT. Together with reference TRBV5-1 and TRBJ2-2, the CDR3 gives the full variable domain: KAGVTQTPRYLIKTRGQQVTLSCSPISGHRSVSWYQQTPGQGLQFLFEYFSETQRNKGNFPGRFSGRQFSNSRSEMNVSTLELGDSALYLCASSLATTPNTGELFFGEGSRLTVL.

The chain is built from TRBV10-3 and TRBJ2-7, with D possibly matching TRBD2 (5 bases). The CDR3 runs to 17 residues. Looked up from germline, CDR1 is ENHRY and CDR2 is SYGVKD. V was clipped by 10 bases and J by 0 bases, with 25 bases between them. The DNA of the CDR3 is TGTGCCACCGATGGCGATCGGGGTGACCACCCCTCCTACGAGCAGTACTTC. Its translation: CATDGDRGDHPSYEQYF.

For the CDR3, the DNA is TGCGCCAGCAGTGACTCGGACGGGGCAGATACGCAGTATTTT. This codes for CASSDSDGADTQYF. The V call is TRBV10-2, the J call TRBJ2-3, with a possible D match to TRBD2 (5 bases). The CDR3 totals 14 residues. CDR1 and CDR2 from the germline V gene are WSHSY and SAAADI. V lost 3 bases, J lost 4 bases, and 11 bases lay in between.

V and J are TRBV9 and TRBJ2-1; 8 nucleotides match TRBD1. With V trimmed by 4 bases and J by 10 bases, 7 bases remained unmatched. CDR3 length equals 13 residues. Germline-derived CDR1 and CDR2 are SGDLS and YYNGEE. The CDR3 here is CASSQGAIREQFF. In DNA form, the CDR3 reads TGTGCCAGCAGCCAGGGGGCGATTAGGGAGCAGTTCTTC. Drawing the rest from reference TRBV9 and TRBJ2-1, the complete variable domain is DSGVTQTPKHLITATGQRVTLRCSPRSGDLSVYWYQQSLDQGLQFLIQYYNGEERAKGNILERFSAQQFPDLHSELNLSSLELGDSALYFCASSQGAIREQFFGPGTRLTVL.

This sequence joins TRBV5-1 and TRBJ1-4; TRBD1 matches at 8 bases. V lost 1 base, J lost 8 bases, and 4 bases stayed unmatched. The CDR3 is 14 amino acids. Germline CDR1 and CDR2: SGHRS and YFSETQ. The CDR3 region has the DNA TGCGCCAGCAGCTTGACAGGGGGAGTCGAAAAACTGTTTTTT. Residues: CASSLTGGVEKLFF. The variable domain in full, completed from reference TRBV5-1 and TRBJ1-4, reads KAGVTQTPRYLIKTRGQQVTLSCSPISGHRSVSWYQQTPGQGLQFLFEYFSETQRNKGNFPGRFSGRQFSNSRSEMNVSTLELGDSALYLCASSLTGGVEKLFFGSGTQLSVL.

The rearrangement joins TRBV28 to TRBJ2-1; 7 nucleotides line up with TRBD1. CDR1 MDHEN and CDR2 SYDVKM come from the germline V gene. The CDR3 runs to 13 residues. V trimming: 8 bases; J trimming: 4 bases; junction bases outside the gene matches: 5. The CDR3 DNA sequence: TGTGCCAGCCGCCGGGACAGTTACAATGAGCAGTTCTTC. As protein: CASRRDSYNEQFF.

The chain carries TRBV5-6 and TRBJ1-1; no clear D gene. CDR1 is SGHDT, CDR2 YYEEEE, per germline. Trimming removed 4 bases from V and 0 bases from J, with 10 bases in between. This CDR3 has 14 amino acids. CDR3 protein: CASSDRRVNTEAFF. For the CDR3, the DNA is TGTGCCAGCAGCGACCGACGGGTGAACACTGAAGCTTTCTTT.

This clone has only one observation. The rearrangement links TRBV28 to TRBJ1-4; 7 bases line up with TRBD1. Trimming at V came to 6 bases and at J to 8 bases, leaving 9 bases not matched to a gene. CDR1 and CDR2 (germline): MDHEN, SYDVKM. The CDR3 is made up of 14 amino acids. CDR3 amino acids: CASSPGGTEEKLFF. The DNA for the CDR3 is TGTGCCAGCAGCCCCGGCGGGACAGAAGAAAAACTGTTTTTT.

The chain employs TRBV21-1 and TRBJ2-3; the DNA was not used to check the table's D call, TRBD2. TRBV21-1 is recorded as a pseudogene. This CDR3 has 13 residues. CDR3 sequence: CASPYSGADTQYF. The CDR3 DNA sequence: TGTGCCAGCCCATATAGCGGGGCAGATACGCAGTATTTT.

The V gene is TRBV9, the J gene TRBJ1-4, with D perhaps matching TRBD1 (6 bases). Germline loops: CDR1 SGDLS, CDR2 YYNGEE. CDR3 length equals 14 residues. The CDR3 nucleotides read TGTGCTAGCGCTCGGGGGGACACGAATGAAAAACTGTTTTTT. Translation gives CASARGDTNEKLFF.

This sequence joins TRBV27 and TRBJ1-4; no definite D call. The germline V gene has CDR1 MNHEY and CDR2 SMNVEV (reference sequence). V lost 2 bases and J 4 bases, leaving 11 bases between the germline ends. This CDR3 contains 15 residues. CDR3: CASSLRGLDNEKLFF. The CDR3 region has the DNA TGTGCCAGCAGTTTAAGAGGGTTGGATAATGAAAAACTGTTTTTT. Together with reference TRBV27 and TRBJ1-4, the CDR3 gives the full variable domain: EAQVTQNPRYLITVTGKKLTVTCSQNMNHEYMSWYRQDPGLGLRQIYYSMNVEVTDKGDVPEGYKVSRKEKRNFPLILESPSPNQTSLYFCASSLRGLDNEKLFFGSGTQLSVL.

The rearrangement joins TRBV6-5 to TRBJ2-1; TRBD2 matches 10 bases. The CDR3 is 14 residues long. CDR1 MNHEY and CDR2 SVGAGI come from the germline V gene. The trim removed 8 bases at V and 5 bases at J, leaving 6 bases unmatched. CDR3 nucleotide sequence: TGTGCCAGCCTTAGCGGGAGGAACAACAATGAGCAGTTCTTC. Translating it yields CASLSGRNNNEQFF.

The gene calls are TRBV15 and TRBJ1-3, with D possibly matching TRBD1 (5 bases). The germline V and J ends were trimmed by 5 bases and 4 bases, with 12 bases remaining between them. Germline loops: CDR1 LNHNV, CDR2 YYDKDF (reference sequence). The CDR3 has 14 amino acids. The CDR3 spells CATSLPKGGNTIYF. The CDR3 bases are TGTGCCACCAGCCTTCCGAAGGGGGGAAACACCATATATTTT.

In its sample, this clone was seen once. V gene TRBV28 combines with J gene TRBJ2-1; a possible D gene is TRBD2 (6 bases). The CDR3 runs to 15 residues. The germline V gene has CDR1 MDHEN and CDR2 SYDVKM. The V end lost 3 bases, the J end lost 4 bases, and 13 bases lay between the germline ends. The CDR3 spells CASSFVGGRYNEQFF. CDR3 coding DNA: TGTGCCAGCAGTTTTGTCGGGGGAAGGTACAATGAGCAGTTCTTC.

V is TRBV28 and J is TRBJ1-2, with TRBD1 as a possible D gene (5 bases). CDR3 size: 16 residues. Germline CDR1 reads MDHEN; CDR2 reads SYDVKM. The V and J ends lost 5 bases and 4 bases respectively, with 20 bases between them. CDR3 protein: CASSPPGGADIYGYTF. The CDR3 DNA reads TGTGCCAGCAGTCCCCCTGGAGGGGCCGATATCTATGGCTACACCTTC.

The chain has TRBV28 and TRBJ1-5; D may be TRBD1 (5 bases). The V gene's germline CDR1 is MDHEN and CDR2 SYDVKM. The CDR3 sequence is 14 residues long. Trimming stripped 7 bases from V and 7 bases from J, with 17 bases between. This CDR3 is CASNAGGIGQPQHF. The CDR3 DNA reads TGTGCCAGCAACGCCGGGGGGATTGGACAGCCCCAGCATTTT.